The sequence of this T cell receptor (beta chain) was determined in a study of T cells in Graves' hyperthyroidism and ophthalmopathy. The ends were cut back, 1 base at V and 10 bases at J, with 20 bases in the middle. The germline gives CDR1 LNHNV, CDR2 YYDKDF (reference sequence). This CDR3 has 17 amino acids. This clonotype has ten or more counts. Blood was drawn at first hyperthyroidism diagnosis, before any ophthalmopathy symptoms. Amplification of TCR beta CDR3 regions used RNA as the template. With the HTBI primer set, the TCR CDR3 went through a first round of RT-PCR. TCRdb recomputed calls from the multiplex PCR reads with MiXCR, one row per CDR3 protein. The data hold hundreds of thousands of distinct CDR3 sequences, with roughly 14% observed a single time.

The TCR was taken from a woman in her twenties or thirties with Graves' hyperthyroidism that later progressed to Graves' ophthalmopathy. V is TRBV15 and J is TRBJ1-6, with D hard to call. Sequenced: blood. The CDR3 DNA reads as TGTGCCACCAGCAGAGCCACCAAAGACCACCGGTGGTCACCCCTCCACTTT. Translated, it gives CATSRATKDHRWSPLHF.